These 20 T cell receptor beta chains share one sample of origin, sequenced in a study of beta chain features in type 1 diabetes. Study findings and constraints: Significant though moderate, a shortening of TCRB CDR3s appeared in all four CD4+ subsets of Type 1 diabetes patients.

Their recognized antigens are unknown. What was sequenced were expressed TCRB transcripts, since all of the isolated RNA had been reverse transcribed. TCRdb's table, derived via immunoSEQ multiplex PCR, lists solely in-frame clones and lacks some. The sample contains some 660,000 clones, over 11% of which appear only once. Sequencing used naive CD4+ T cells from blood. All receptors come from a man between 18 and 29 years old with type 1 diabetes.

This clone was detected only a few times. The same CDR3 arises from other DNA sequences in this sample as well. The CDR3: CAWSSGGDTQYF. CDR3 nucleotides: TGTGCCTGGAGCTCAGGGGGAGATACGCAGTATTTT. The chain carries TRBV30 and TRBJ2-3, with 7 bases matching TRBD1. V was clipped by 3 bases and J by 5 bases; unmatched bases: 2. The CDR3 is 12 residues long. The germline gives CDR1 GTSNPN, CDR2 SVGIG (reference sequence).

The CDR3 spells CASSPNNQGDYGYTF. The CDR3 DNA reads as TGTGCCAGCTCACCAAACAACCAGGGTGACTATGGCTACACCTTC. The rearrangement joins TRBV18 to TRBJ1-2; TRBD1 might be the D (5 bases). Germline assignment: CDR1 KGHSH and CDR2 LQKENI. The CDR3 runs to 15 residues. Deletions cut 2 bases from V and 3 bases from J, with 13 bases between. Full variable domain (rest looked up from reference TRBV18 and TRBJ1-2): NAGVMQNPRHLVRRRGQEARLRCSPMKGHSHVYWYRQLPEEGLKFMVYLQKENIIDESGMPKERFSAEFPKEGPSILRIQQVVRGDSAAYFCASSPNNQGDYGYTFGSGTRLTVV.

This clone was seen a few times. The chain carries TRBV27 and TRBJ1-2; TRBD1 aligns across 8 bases. V shed 2 bases, J shed 6 bases, and the junction held 11 bases outside the gene matches. The CDR3 has 16 amino acids. Germline CDR1 and CDR2: MNHEY and SMNVEV (reference sequence). As DNA, the CDR3 is TGTGCCAGCAGTTTAAAGCGGAGACAGGGGTACCATGGCTACACCTTC. Translating gives CASSLKRRQGYHGYTF.

The V gene is TRBV4-1, the J gene TRBJ1-1; perhaps TRBD1 as D (5 bases). V was pared by 5 bases and J by 1 base, with 17 bases between. Germline assignment: CDR1 MGHRA and CDR2 YSYEKL. The CDR3 runs 16 residues. CDR3 loop: CASSSPPGRGNTEAFF. DNA for the CDR3: TGCGCCAGCAGCTCTCCCCCTGGGAGGGGGAACACTGAAGCTTTCTTT.

About this clone itself: The sample has other DNA sequences that encode this CDR3 too. The J gene is TRBJ2-3, the V gene TRBV7-2; D uncertain. Deletions cut 6 bases from V and 3 bases from J, with 7 bases between. The CDR3 contains 12 residues. The germline gives CDR1 SGHTA, CDR2 FQGNSA. The chain's CDR3 is CASSPTTDTQYF. CDR3 bases: TGTGCCAGCAGTCCGACGACAGATACGCAGTATTTT.

This clone was counted between two and nine times. The chain combines TRBV5-1 with TRBJ2-1; D possibly corresponds to TRBD2 (6 bases). The V gene's germline CDR1 is SGHRS and CDR2 YFSETQ. The CDR3 runs 15 residues. Trimming removed 4 bases at V and 0 bases at J, with 11 bases between. CDR3 sequence reads: CASSQDYNSYNEQFF. The CDR3 DNA sequence: TGCGCCAGCAGCCAGGACTACAACTCCTACAATGAGCAGTTCTTC.

The chain uses TRBV27 and TRBJ1-4; D not certain. CDR1 is MNHEY, CDR2 SMNVEV, per germline (reference sequence). The CDR3 sequence is 13 residues long. The V gene lost 4 bases and the J gene lost 4 bases, with 7 bases spanning the gap. The CDR3 sequence is CASSYRHNEKLFF. CDR3 DNA: TGTGCCAGCAGTTATAGGCATAATGAAAAACTGTTTTTT.

The rearrangement joins TRBV9 to TRBJ2-1, with D possibly TRBD1 on 5 matching bases. Germline values: CDR1 SGDLS, CDR2 YYNGEE. CDR3 length: 13 residues. Trimming cost V 4 bases and J 2 bases, with 7 bases left between them. CDR3 residues: CASSTTAYNEQFF. The DNA for the CDR3 is TGTGCCAGCAGCACGACAGCCTACAATGAGCAGTTCTTC.

This clone was seen more than once but under ten times. This sequence joins TRBV7-2 and TRBJ2-1; D call uncertain. The ends were cut back, 2 bases at V and 9 bases at J, with 11 bases in the middle. Germline loops: CDR1 SGHTA, CDR2 FQGNSA. The CDR3 spans 13 residues. The CDR3 sequence: CASSLNTATEQFF. CDR3 DNA: TGTGCCAGCAGCTTAAATACCGCTACTGAGCAGTTCTTC.

The chain joins TRBV29-1 to TRBJ1-2; D call uncertain. V lost 4 bases and J 1 base, leaving 10 bases between the germline ends. The CDR3 spans 13 residues. Germline-derived CDR1 and CDR2 are SQVTM and ANQGSEA. CDR3 coding DNA: TGCAGCGTTGCGACGCGGCATAACTATGGCTACACCTTC. It yields the protein CSVATRHNYGYTF.

Only a few counts were recorded for this clone. CDR3 sequence reads: CASSPQGTANTEAFF. CDR3 coding DNA: TGTGCCAGCAGCCCGCAAGGGACGGCGAACACTGAAGCTTTCTTT. V usage is TRBV7-9 and J usage is TRBJ1-1; possible D gene TRBD1, 5 bases. Germline CDR1 SEHNR, CDR2 FQNEAQ (reference sequence). This CDR3 has 15 residues. V was pared by 5 bases and J by 1 base, with 14 bases between.

CDR3 amino acids: CASSWDQEDTQYF. The CDR3 bases are TGTGCCAGCAGCTGGGATCAGGAGGATACGCAGTATTTT. The chain uses TRBV7-2 and TRBJ2-3; no definite D call. Germline V gene data show CDR1 as SGHTA and CDR2 as FQGNSA. The V end was cut by 4 bases, the J end by 6 bases, with 11 bases between. CDR3 length equals 13 residues.

The chain links TRBV5-1 to TRBJ2-5; a possible D gene is TRBD2 (7 bases). V was clipped by 4 bases and J by 5 bases, with 18 bases between them. The CDR3 spans 15 residues. Germline values: CDR1 SGHRS, CDR2 YFSETQ. The CDR3 loop is CASSPGGGGDETQYF. The CDR3 DNA sequence: TGCGCCAGCAGCCCCGGCGGGGGCGGAGATGAGACCCAGTACTTC.

This clone was detected a few times. The chain carries TRBV25-1 and TRBJ2-1, with D possibly called TRBD1 or TRBD2 (5 bases each). CDR1 and CDR2 from the germline V gene are MGHDK and SYGVNS. The CDR3 has 14 residues. V lost 7 bases and J lost 0, with 10 bases in between. CDR3 DNA sequence: TGTGCCAGCATCCCAGGGAGCTCCTACAATGAGCAGTTCTTC. Translated, it gives CASIPGSSYNEQFF.

This clone was observed a few times. The J gene is TRBJ2-7, the V gene TRBV5-1; D may be TRBD1 (6 bases). V lost 0 bases and J 2 bases, leaving 9 bases between the germline ends. The CDR3 runs to 14 residues. Germline lookup yields CDR1 SGHRS and CDR2 YFSETQ. CDR3: CASSLDRVAYEQYF. CDR3 nucleotides: TGCGCCAGCAGCTTGGACAGGGTGGCCTACGAGCAGTACTTC. The variable domain in full, completed from reference TRBV5-1 and TRBJ2-7, reads KAGVTQTPRYLIKTRGQQVTLSCSPISGHRSVSWYQQTPGQGLQFLFEYFSETQRNKGNFPGRFSGRQFSNSRSEMNVSTLELGDSALYLCASSLDRVAYEQYFGPGTRLTVT.

The chain has TRBV2 and TRBJ2-2, with D maybe TRBD2 (6 bases). The V and J ends lost 8 bases and 1 base respectively, with 14 bases between them. The germline gives CDR1 SNHLY, CDR2 FYNNEI. This CDR3 region has 15 residues. This CDR3 reads CASGTGVLNTGELFF. CDR3 coding DNA: TGTGCCAGCGGCACGGGGGTATTGAACACCGGGGAGCTGTTTTTT.

The chain couples TRBV6-5 to TRBJ2-2, with 8 bases lining up with TRBD1. Germline V gene data show CDR1 as MNHEY and CDR2 as SVGAGI. The CDR3 sequence is 12 residues long. Losses at the gene ends were 6 bases for V and 7 bases for J; bases not matched to a gene: 1. CDR3 protein: CASRDRVGELFF. The CDR3 DNA is TGTGCCAGCAGGGACAGGGTCGGGGAGCTGTTTTTT.

This clone was picked up a small number of times. V gene TRBV5-6 combines with J gene TRBJ2-2; unclear D gene. Trimming pared 1 base from V and 0 bases from J, leaving 4 bases between. The length of the CDR3 is 14 residues. CDR1 is SGHDT, CDR2 YYEEEE, per germline. The CDR3 loop reads CASSLRANTGELFF. The CDR3 bases are TGTGCCAGCAGCTTGCGAGCGAACACCGGGGAGCTGTTTTTT.

V and J are TRBV7-9 and TRBJ2-2; the D is unclear. This CDR3 contains 13 residues. Trimming took 3 bases from V and 6 from J, leaving 8 bases between them. CDR1 and CDR2 from the germline V gene are SEHNR and FQNEAQ (reference sequence). Here the CDR3 reads CASSFHGAGELFF. The CDR3 DNA follows: TGTGCCAGCAGCTTTCATGGGGCCGGGGAGCTGTTTTTT.

In its sample, this clone was seen a few times. The genes are TRBV5-1 and TRBJ2-2, with 8 positions matching TRBD1. V was clipped by 4 bases and J by 5 bases; unmatched bases: 10. Germline loops: CDR1 SGHRS, CDR2 YFSETQ. The CDR3 length is 16 residues. The CDR3 nucleotides read TGCGCCAGCAGCCCGACCCGACAGGGGTGGACCGGGGAGCTGTTTTTT. It yields the protein CASSPTRQGWTGELFF.